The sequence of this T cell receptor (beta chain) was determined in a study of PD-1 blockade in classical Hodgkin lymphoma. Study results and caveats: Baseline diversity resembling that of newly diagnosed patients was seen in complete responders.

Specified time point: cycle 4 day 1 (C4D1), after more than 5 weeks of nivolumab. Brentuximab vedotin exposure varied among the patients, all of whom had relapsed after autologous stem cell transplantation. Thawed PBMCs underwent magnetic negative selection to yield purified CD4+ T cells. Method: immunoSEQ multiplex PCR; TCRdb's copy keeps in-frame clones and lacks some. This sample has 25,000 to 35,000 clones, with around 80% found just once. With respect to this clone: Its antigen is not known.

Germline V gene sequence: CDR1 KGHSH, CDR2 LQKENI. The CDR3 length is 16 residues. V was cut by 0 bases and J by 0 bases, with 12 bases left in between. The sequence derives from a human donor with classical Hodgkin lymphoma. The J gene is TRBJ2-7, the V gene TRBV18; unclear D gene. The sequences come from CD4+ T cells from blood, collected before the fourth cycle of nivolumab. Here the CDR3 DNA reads TGTGCCAGCTCACCACCGAGGCAGGACCGCTCCTACGAGCAGTACTTC. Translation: CASSPPRQDRSYEQYF.